This T cell receptor (beta chain) was sequenced in a study of patients and donors after allogeneic stem cell transplantation. The CDR3 loop spans 15 amino acids. V lost 8 bases and J 2 bases, leaving 18 bases between the germline ends. Germline V gene sequence: CDR1 SEHNR, CDR2 FQNEAQ (reference sequence). This clonotype has a handful of counts. MiXCR was run by TCRdb on the RT-PCR reads, yielding one entry per CDR3 protein. The sample holds 150,000 to 250,000 distinct CDR3 sequences, 41% seen once. The rearrangement joins TRBV7-9 to TRBJ1-1, with D possibly being TRBD1 (6 bases). The sequenced material came from blood, either unsorted or a sorted T cell fraction (not recorded which). The source is a human donor who was either an allogeneic HSCT recipient or a stem cell or donor lymphocyte infusion donor (not recorded which). It is not recorded whose cells these are; they may come from a transplant donor. This CDR3 is CASHNDTGRNTEAFF. DNA of the CDR3: TGTGCCAGCCACAACGATACAGGGCGCAACACTGAAGCTTTCTTT.